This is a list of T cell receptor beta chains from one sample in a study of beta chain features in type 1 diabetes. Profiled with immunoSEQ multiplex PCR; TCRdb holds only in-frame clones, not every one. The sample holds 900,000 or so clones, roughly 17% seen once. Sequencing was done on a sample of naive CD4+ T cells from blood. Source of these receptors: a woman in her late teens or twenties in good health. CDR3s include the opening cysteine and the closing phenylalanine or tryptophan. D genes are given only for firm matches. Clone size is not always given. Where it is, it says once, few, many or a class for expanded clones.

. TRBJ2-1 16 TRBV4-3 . TGCGCCAGCAGCCAAGATATCCCAAGCTCCTACAATGAGCAGTTCTTC CASSQDIPSSYNEQFF
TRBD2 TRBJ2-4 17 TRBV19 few TGTGCCAGTAGTAAGCCGGGACTAGCGGGCACCAAAAACATTCAGTACTTC CASSKPGLAGTKNIQYF
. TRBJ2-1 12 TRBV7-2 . TGTGCCAGCAGCTTATTCGAGGATGAGCAGTTCTTC CASSLFEDEQFF
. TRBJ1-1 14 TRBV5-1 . TGCGCCAGCAGCGGCGGGACGCCGGGGACTGAAGCTTTCTTT CASSGGTPGTEAFF
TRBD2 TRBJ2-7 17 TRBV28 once TGTGCCAGCAGTTTGGGGCTAGCGGGGGTAAGGGTGCACGAGCAGTACTTC CASSLGLAGVRVHEQYF
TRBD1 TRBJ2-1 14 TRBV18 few TGTGCCAGCTCACGGACAGGGTTGGGCAATGAGCAGTTCTTC CASSRTGLGNEQFF
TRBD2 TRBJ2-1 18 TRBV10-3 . TGTGCCATCAGTGAGTCGTTGGCTAGCGGGAGGTCCTACAATGAGCAGTTCTTC CAISESLASGRSYNEQFF
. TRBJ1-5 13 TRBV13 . TGTGCCAGCAGCGCCTCCCGGACGGGGACCCAGCATTTT CASSASRTGTQHF
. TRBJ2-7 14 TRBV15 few TGTGCCACCAGCAGAGACAATTACCACTACGAGCAGTACTTC CATSRDNYHYEQYF
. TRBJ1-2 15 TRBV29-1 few TGCAGCGTTCGCGCCCCCACTATTTCGCCGGGGGGCTACACCTTC CSVRAPTISPGGYTF
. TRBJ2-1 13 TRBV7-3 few TGTGCCAGCAGCATCGGGGCCGTCAATGAGCAGTTCTTC CASSIGAVNEQFF
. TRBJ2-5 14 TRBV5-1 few TGCGCCAGCAGCCAAAGGACTATACAAGAGACCCAGTACTTC CASSQRTIQETQYF
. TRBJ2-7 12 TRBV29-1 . TGCAGCGTTGAAGACTTCTCCTACGAGCAGTACTTC CSVEDFSYEQYF
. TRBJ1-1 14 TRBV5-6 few TGTGCCAGCAGCTTGGTCCAGCCGAACACTGAAGCTTTCTTT CASSLVQPNTEAFF
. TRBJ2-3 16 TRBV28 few TGTGCCAGCACCTCCCCCGGGGAGTGGTCGGGAGATACGCAGTATTTT CASTSPGEWSGDTQYF
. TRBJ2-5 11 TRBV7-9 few TGTGCCAGCGGGAGCCAAGAGACCCAGTACTTC CASGSQETQYF
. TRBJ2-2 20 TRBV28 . TGTGCCAGCAGTTTCTACCAATGGAGCCCCGAAAGACAGAACACCGGGGAGCTGTTTTTT CASSFYQWSPERQNTGELFF
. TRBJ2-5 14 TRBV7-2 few TGTGCCAGCAGCTTGTCACCCAGCCAAGAGACCCAGTACTTC CASSLSPSQETQYF
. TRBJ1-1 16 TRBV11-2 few TGTGCCAGCAGCCGATCTTCGGTTCGCCTAGGCAGTGAAGCTTTCTTT CASSRSSVRLGSEAFF
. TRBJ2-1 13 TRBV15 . TGTGCCACCAGCAGAGATTTTTCAGGTGAGCAGTTCTTC CATSRDFSGEQFF
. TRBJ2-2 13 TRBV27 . TGTGCCAGCAGTTTAGCCGGCACCGGGGAGCTGTTTTTT CASSLAGTGELFF
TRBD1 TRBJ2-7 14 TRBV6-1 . TGTGCCAGCAGTACTCTACAGGGGTCCTACGAGCAGTACTTC CASSTLQGSYEQYF
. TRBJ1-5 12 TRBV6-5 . TGTGCCAGCAGCCGGTTCGGGGAGCCCCAGCATTTT CASSRFGEPQHF
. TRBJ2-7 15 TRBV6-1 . TGTGCCAGCAGTGACCGACAGAGGAGCTCCTACGAGCAGTACTTC CASSDRQRSSYEQYF
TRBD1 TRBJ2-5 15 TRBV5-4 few TGTGCCAGCAGTTCCAAGACAGGGGGCCAGGAGACCCAGTACTTC CASSSKTGGQETQYF
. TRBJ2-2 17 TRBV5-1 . TGCGCCAGCAGCTCCCGGAGGGCGAACAGCCTCGGCGGGGAGCTGTTTTTT CASSSRRANSLGGELFF
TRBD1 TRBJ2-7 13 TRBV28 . TGTGCCAGCAGACAGGGGGCAGCGGGAGAGCAGTACTTC CASRQGAAGEQYF
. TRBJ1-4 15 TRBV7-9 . TGTGCCAGCAGCCGTCGGGGAGGGGATAATGAAAAACTGTTTTTT CASSRRGGDNEKLFF
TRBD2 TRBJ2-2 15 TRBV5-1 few TGCGCCAGCAGCTTGGCCGGGAGGGACACCGGGGAGCTGTTTTTT CASSLAGRDTGELFF
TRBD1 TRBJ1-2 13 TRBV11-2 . TGTGCCAGCAGCTTGGGGGACAGGGACGGCTACACCTTC CASSLGDRDGYTF
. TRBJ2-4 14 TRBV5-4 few TGTGCCAGCAGCCTGGGTGGGGGCTCTGTCATTCAGTACTTC CASSLGGGSVIQYF
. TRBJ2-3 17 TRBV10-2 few TGCGCCAGCAGTGAGTCCGGTTGGCGGGGGCCCACAGATACGCAGTATTTT CASSESGWRGPTDTQYF
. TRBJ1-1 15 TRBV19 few TGTGCCAGTACAGTAAGGTTCCGCCTGGGGACTGAAGCTTTCTTT CASTVRFRLGTEAFF
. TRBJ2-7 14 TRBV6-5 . TGTGCCAGCAGTTATACGGGCAACTCCTACGAGCAGTACTTC CASSYTGNSYEQYF
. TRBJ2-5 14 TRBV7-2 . TGTGCCAGCAGCTTAGCGCACAGTAGAGAGACCCAGTACTTC CASSLAHSRETQYF
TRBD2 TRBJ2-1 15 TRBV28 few TGTGCCAGCAGTGGAGGGACTAGCGGGAGTAATGAGCAGTTCTTC CASSGGTSGSNEQFF
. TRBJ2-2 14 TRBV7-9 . TGTGCCAGCAGCTTGGGGGGAAACACCGGGGAGCTGTTTTTT CASSLGGNTGELFF
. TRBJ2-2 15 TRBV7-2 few TGTGCCAGCAGCCCCTCCCGGGCCAACACCGGGGAGCTGTTTTTT CASSPSRANTGELFF
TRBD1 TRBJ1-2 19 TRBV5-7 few TGTGCCAGCAGCTTGGCCTGCTTCAAAGAGACAGGGGGCATATATGGCTACACCTTC CASSLACFKETGGIYGYTF
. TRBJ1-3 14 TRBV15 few TGTGCCACCAGCAGAGGTCTATCTGGAAACACCATATATTTT CATSRGLSGNTIYF
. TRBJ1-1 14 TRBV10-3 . TGTGCCATCAGTGGTGTCGGGACGAACACTGAAGCTTTCTTT CAISGVGTNTEAFF
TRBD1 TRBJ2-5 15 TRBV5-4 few TGTGCCAGCAGCTCTGCGGTGGGACAGCAAGAGACCCAGTACTTC CASSSAVGQQETQYF
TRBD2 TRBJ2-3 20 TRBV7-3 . TGTGCCAGCAGCTTTCACTTTGGACTAGCGGGAGCAGGCGTCCCAGATACGCAGTATTTT CASSFHFGLAGAGVPDTQYF
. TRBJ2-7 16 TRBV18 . TGTGCCAGCTCACCACTCGAGGACGGTGCTTCCTACGAGCAGTACTTC CASSPLEDGASYEQYF
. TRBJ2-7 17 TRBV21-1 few TGTGCCAGCAGCAAAAGGCTCCGGGACCGAAATAACTACGAGCAGTACTTC CASSKRLRDRNNYEQYF
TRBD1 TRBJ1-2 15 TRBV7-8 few TGTGCCAGCAGCTTAGAGGGGGCGCTTGGTTATGGCTACACCTTC CASSLEGALGYGYTF
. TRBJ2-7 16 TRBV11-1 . TGTGCCAGCAGCTTACTCGGGGAGGGGGCGCGATACGAGCAGTACTTC CASSLLGEGARYEQYF
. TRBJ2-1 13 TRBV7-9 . TGTGCCAGCAGCGATTACGGGTACAATGAGCAGTTCTTC CASSDYGYNEQFF
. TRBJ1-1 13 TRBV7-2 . TGTGCCAGCAGCTGGGCAAGTAACACTGAAGCTTTCTTT CASSWASNTEAFF
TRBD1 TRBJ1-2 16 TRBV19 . TGTGCCAGTAGTAAACTATCCGGGACAGGTCTCTATGGCTACACCTTC CASSKLSGTGLYGYTF
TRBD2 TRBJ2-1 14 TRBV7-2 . TGTGCCAGCAGCCGCGGGAGCTCCTACAATGAGCAGTTCTTC CASSRGSSYNEQFF
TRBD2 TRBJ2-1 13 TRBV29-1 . TGCAGCGTTTATGTGACTAGCGGTAATGAGCAGTTCTTC CSVYVTSGNEQFF
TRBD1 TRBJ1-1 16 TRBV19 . TGTGCCAGTACTCCGGGACAGGGTTATTTGAACACTGAAGCTTTCTTT CASTPGQGYLNTEAFF
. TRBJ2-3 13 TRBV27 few TGTGCCAGCAGTTTTAGGGGTACAGATACGCAGTATTTT CASSFRGTDTQYF